What follows are 21 T cell receptor beta chains derived from one specimen sequenced in a study of cytotoxic CD8 clonotypes in ibrutinib-treated CLL. Repertoires were generated with immunoSEQ multiplex PCR, while TCRdb's copy carries only in-frame clones and drops some. Found here are more than 300,000 clones, roughly 80% of them singletons; the top ten hold 6.7%. This sample comprised PBMCs, obtained before ibrutinib treatment. These receptors were obtained from a human donor with chronic lymphocytic leukemia.

This clone was seen a single time. The chain uses TRBV4-1 and TRBJ1-4; tentative D call: TRBD1 (6 bases). Per the germline V gene, CDR1 is MGHRA and CDR2 is YSYEKL. Between the trimmed V and J ends, which lost 3 bases and 4 bases, there was a span of 12 bases. The CDR3 has 15 amino acids. The CDR3 sequence is CASSQIRGSNEKLFF. CDR3 DNA: TGCGCCAGCAGCCAGATCAGGGGAAGTAATGAAAAACTGTTTTTT.

The chain joins TRBV25-1 to TRBJ2-1; D not resolved. CDR3 size: 14 residues. Germline CDR1 is MGHDK and CDR2 is SYGVNS. Trimming stripped 1 base from V and 4 bases from J, with 8 bases between. CDR3 DNA: TGTGCCAGCAGTGAATTTGGAGCATACAATGAGCAGTTCTTC. Encoded protein: CASSEFGAYNEQFF.

This clone was counted only a few times. V gene TRBV7-9 combines with J gene TRBJ2-3; TRBD2 aligns across 12 bases. The CDR3 consists of 16 residues. Germline lookup yields CDR1 SEHNR and CDR2 FQNEAQ (reference sequence). Unmatched junction bases numbered 5, after V lost 5 bases and J lost 2 bases. The DNA of the CDR3 is TGTGCCAGCAGCCGCCGACTAGCGGGAGACACAGATACGCAGTATTTT. Translating it yields CASSRRLAGDTDTQYF.

The chain uses TRBV23-1 and TRBJ1-3, with no clear D. TRBV23-1 is flagged as an ORF with uncertain function. Trimming removed 1 base at V and 4 bases at J, with 5 bases between. CDR3 length: 13 residues. The CDR3 DNA reads TGCGCCAGCAGTCAATGGGAGGGAAACACCATATATTTT. Translation gives CASSQWEGNTIYF.

The rearrangement uses TRBV13 and TRBJ2-1; 14 nucleotides align to TRBD2. V shed 6 bases and J 6 bases; nucleotides not matched to a gene: 10. Germline assignment: CDR1 PRHDT and CDR2 FYEKMQ (reference sequence). The length of the CDR3 is 17 residues. The CDR3 sequence is CASRRTGTSGRGNEQFF. For the CDR3, the DNA is TGTGCCAGCAGACGCACCGGGACTAGCGGGAGAGGCAATGAGCAGTTCTTC.

The genes are TRBV7-2 and TRBJ2-7; unclear D gene. V was shortened by 5 bases and J by 0 bases, with 11 bases between the two germline ends. The germline V gene has CDR1 SGHTA and CDR2 FQGNSA. This CDR3 is 14 amino acids long. The CDR3 nucleotides are TGTGCCAGCAGCACCCAACTGAGCTCCTACGAGCAGTACTTC. It specifies CASSTQLSSYEQYF.

This chain joins TRBV10-3 and TRBJ2-1; D is tentatively TRBD1 or TRBD2 (5 bases each). Germline loops: CDR1 ENHRY, CDR2 SYGVKD. The length of the CDR3 is 17 residues. The V end was cut by 3 bases, the J end by 5 bases, with 20 bases between. The CDR3 nucleotides are TGTGCCATCAGTGACTCCGGGACCACACGGCCCCACAATGAGCAGTTCTTC. As protein: CAISDSGTTRPHNEQFF.

The chain has TRBV27 and TRBJ2-7; D is uncertain. There are 15 residues in the CDR3. Trimming removed 3 bases from V and 6 bases from J, with 18 bases in between. The germline V gene encodes CDR1 MNHEY and CDR2 SMNVEV (reference sequence). DNA for the CDR3: TGTGCCAGCAGTTTCCTAGATAGGATAGGCCTCGAGCAGTACTTC. Protein sequence: CASSFLDRIGLEQYF.

The genes are TRBV4-3 and TRBJ2-3, with 7 bases identical to TRBD2. Looked up from germline, CDR1 is LGHNA and CDR2 is YSLEER. J lost 0 bases, V lost 0 bases, and 9 bases had no gene match. The CDR3 contains 18 residues. The CDR3 nucleotides are TGCGCCAGCAGCCAAGATCGTTGGGGGGAGGGCAGCACAGATACGCAGTATTTT. Protein sequence: CASSQDRWGEGSTDTQYF.

The rearrangement joins TRBV13 to TRBJ2-1, with 11 bases matching TRBD1. V was clipped by 3 bases and J by 6 bases; unmatched bases: 7. The CDR3 has 16 residues. The germline gives CDR1 PRHDT, CDR2 FYEKMQ (reference sequence). Here the CDR3 reads CASSFPGQGVSNEQFF. The CDR3 nucleotides are TGTGCCAGCAGCTTCCCGGGACAGGGGGTGAGCAATGAGCAGTTCTTC. Looking up the rest from reference TRBV13 and TRBJ2-1 gives the full variable domain: AAGVIQSPRHLIKEKRETATLKCYPIPRHDTVYWYQQGPGQDPQFLISFYEKMQSDKGSIPDRFSAQQFSDYHSELNMSSLELGDSALYFCASSFPGQGVSNEQFFGPGTRLTVL.

The chain combines TRBV7-6 with TRBJ2-3, with 7 positions matching TRBD2. Germline loops: CDR1 SGHVS, CDR2 FNYEAQ. V gave up 5 bases and J gave up 0 bases; unmatched junction bases: 8. CDR3 length: 16 residues. In DNA, the CDR3 is TGTGCCAGCAGCAATCGACTAGCACAGAGCACAGATACGCAGTATTTT. Encoded protein: CASSNRLAQSTDTQYF.

This chain links TRBV7-2 with TRBJ2-3, with 10 bases aligning to TRBD2. Trimming at V came to 2 bases and at J to 2 bases, leaving 4 bases not matched to a gene. The CDR3 consists of 16 residues. Germline values: CDR1 SGHTA, CDR2 FQGNSA. CDR3 DNA sequence: TGTGCCAGCAGCTTAAATAGCGGGAGGACCACAGATACGCAGTATTTT. The encoded protein is CASSLNSGRTTDTQYF.

The J gene is TRBJ2-7, the V gene TRBV5-1, with TRBD1 matching 7 bases. After removal of 4 bases from V and 5 bases from J, the junction contained 6 bases not matched to a gene. Germline loops: CDR1 SGHRS, CDR2 YFSETQ. The CDR3 extends over 13 amino acids. The CDR3 reads CASSQDRPHEQYF. CDR3 sequence (DNA): TGCGCCAGCAGCCAGGACAGGCCCCACGAGCAGTACTTC.

The CDR3: CASSINPGFPNEQFF. CDR3 in DNA: TGTGCCAGCAGCATTAACCCCGGGTTCCCCAATGAGCAGTTCTTC. This chain uses TRBV9 with TRBJ2-1, with no clear D. There are 15 residues in the CDR3. With 4 bases removed from V and 6 bases from J, the gap between germline ends came to 17 bases. Germline V gives CDR1 SGDLS, CDR2 YYNGEE.

This chain uses TRBV27 with TRBJ2-7; the D is unclear. Germline CDR1 MNHEY, CDR2 SMNVEV (reference sequence). Trimming took off 6 bases at V and 4 bases at J, with 19 bases between the two ends. The CDR3 spans 15 residues. DNA of the CDR3: TGTGCCAGCAGCATACTCCTCCACCCCCAGTACGAGCAGTACTTC. This sequence encodes CASSILLHPQYEQYF.

The rearrangement uses TRBV28 and TRBJ2-3, with 9 nucleotides matching TRBD2. Germline V gives CDR1 MDHEN, CDR2 SYDVKM. V dropped 6 bases and J dropped 7; count of bases not matched to a gene: 2. The CDR3 has 12 amino acids. This CDR3 is CASSSSGNTQYF. The CDR3 DNA sequence: TGTGCCAGCAGCTCTAGCGGGAATACGCAGTATTTT. The full variable domain, rest sourced from reference TRBV28 and TRBJ2-3, is DVKVTQSSRYLVKRTGEKVFLECVQDMDHENMFWYRQDPGLGLRLIYFSYDVKMKEKGDIPEGYSVSREKKERFSLILESASTNQTSMYLCASSSSGNTQYFGPGTRLTVL.

This clone was detected once. J is TRBJ2-4 and V is TRBV5-6, with a possible D match to TRBD2 (5 bases). V lost 2 bases and J lost 1, with 7 bases in between. This CDR3 contains 14 residues. Germline V CDR1 and CDR2: SGHDT, YYEEEE. This chain's CDR3 is CASSFSGAKNIQYF. The CDR3 region has the DNA TGTGCCAGCAGCTTTTCGGGGGCCAAAAACATTCAGTACTTC.

V usage is TRBV6-6 and J usage is TRBJ1-5, with 8 bases identical to TRBD1. The CDR3 totals 14 residues. Germline trimming cut 6 bases from V and 0 bases from J; bases unmatched to any gene: 1. Germline loops: CDR1 MNHNY, CDR2 SVGAGI (reference sequence). CDR3 region: CASSDRGSNQPQHF. In nucleotides, the CDR3 is TGTGCCAGCAGCGACAGGGGTAGCAATCAGCCCCAGCATTTT.

V is TRBV7-2 and J is TRBJ2-7; 10 bases line up with TRBD2. V was pared by 2 bases and J by 4 bases, with 5 bases of the junction left unmatched. Germline values: CDR1 SGHTA, CDR2 FQGNSA. CDR3 size: 15 residues. CDR3 DNA: TGTGCCAGCAGCTTATTTTCTAGCGGGAGTTACGAGCAGTACTTC. Translation gives CASSLFSSGSYEQYF.

The chain links TRBV7-9 to TRBJ2-1; D might be TRBD2 (6 bases). The CDR3 runs to 15 residues. V dropped 1 base and J dropped 0 bases, with 7 bases sitting between them. Germline V gene lookup returns CDR1 SEHNR and CDR2 FQNEAQ (reference sequence). The CDR3 here is CASSLGGVSYNEQFF. The CDR3 DNA follows: TGTGCCAGCAGCTTAGGGGGGGTCTCCTACAATGAGCAGTTCTTC.

The chain joins TRBV6-5 to TRBJ2-1; 8 bases fit TRBD2. The CDR3 spans 15 residues. In germline, CDR1 is MNHEY, CDR2 SVGAGI. V lost 3 bases to trimming and J lost 7 bases; unmatched junction nucleotides: 8. As DNA, the CDR3 is TGTGCCAGCAGTTATGGGACTAGACTTGGGAATGAGCAGTTCTTC. It yields the protein CASSYGTRLGNEQFF.